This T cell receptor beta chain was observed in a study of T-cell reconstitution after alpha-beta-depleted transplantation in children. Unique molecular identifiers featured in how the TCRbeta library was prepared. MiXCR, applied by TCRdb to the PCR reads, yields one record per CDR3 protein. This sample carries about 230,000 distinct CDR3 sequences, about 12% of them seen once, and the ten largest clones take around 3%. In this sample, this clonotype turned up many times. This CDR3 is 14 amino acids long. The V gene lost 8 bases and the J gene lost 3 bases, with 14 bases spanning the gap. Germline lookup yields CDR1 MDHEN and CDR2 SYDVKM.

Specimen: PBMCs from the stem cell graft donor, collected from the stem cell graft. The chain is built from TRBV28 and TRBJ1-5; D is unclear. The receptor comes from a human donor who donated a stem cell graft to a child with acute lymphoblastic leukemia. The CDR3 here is CASYSPGSNQPQHF. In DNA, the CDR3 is TGTGCCAGCTATTCCCCCGGATCCAATCAGCCCCAGCATTTT.